One sample yielded the 10 T cell receptor beta chains listed below, sequenced in a study of T cells in Graves' hyperthyroidism and ophthalmopathy (dated by TCRdb to between 2017 and 2020). The library was generated by multiplex PCR. Sequencing relied on an Illumina HiSeq 2000. The TCR beta CDR3 regions were amplified from the RNA transcripts. The first round of RT-PCR for the TCR CDR3 was performed with the HTBI primer set and the Qiagen OneStep RT-PCR kit. TCRdb reprocessed the public reads (quality trimming at Q25 with fastp, clone calling with MiXCR) and kept in-frame beta chains. Each record represents a unique CDR3 protein, reported with the most common genes and DNA among its rows. Present in this sample are 370,000 or so distinct CDR3 sequences, 15% to 19% of which were seen just once. About a quarter of the sample is taken by the ten largest. Sequencing input: blood. The receptors were sampled from a woman between 18 and 29 years old with Graves' hyperthyroidism that later progressed to Graves' ophthalmopathy.

V gene TRBV5-1 combines with J gene TRBJ2-2; perhaps TRBD1 as D (6 bases). The CDR3 runs to 15 residues. Looked up from germline, CDR1 is SGHRS and CDR2 is YFSETQ. V lost 2 bases and J 2 bases, leaving 10 bases between the germline ends. The CDR3 sequence: CASSLLGGNTGELFF. As DNA, the CDR3 is TGCGCCAGCAGCTTACTAGGGGGAAACACCGGGGAGCTGTTTTTT.

The gene calls are TRBV27 and TRBJ1-2, with 9 bases identical to TRBD1. J gave up 8 bases and V 8 bases, and 15 bases lay outside the gene matches. The CDR3 consists of 15 residues. CDR1 MNHEY and CDR2 SMNVEV come from the germline V gene (reference sequence). The CDR3 nucleotides are TGTGCCAGCCGTTCCCGACTACAGGGGGCGCAAGGCTACACCTTC. It encodes CASRSRLQGAQGYTF.

This clonotype was seen at least ten times. The chain combines TRBV28 with TRBJ1-5; 12 bases match TRBD1. The CDR3 runs to 15 residues. After removal of 6 bases from V and 4 bases from J, the junction contained 4 bases not matched to a gene. Germline V lookup: CDR1 MDHEN, CDR2 SYDVKM. CDR3 DNA sequence: TGTGCCAGCAGGGGGGACAGGGGGCAAAATCAGCCCCAGCATTTT. It encodes CASRGDRGQNQPQHF.

This clonotype has a single count. A read error is possible here, since a much larger clone lies one base away. J is TRBJ2-7 and V is TRBV7-8; TRBD2 is a possible D gene (6 bases). The J call is uncertain, as TRBJ2-1 better fits the DNA end. Germline V gives CDR1 SGHVS, CDR2 FQNEAQ. The CDR3 is made up of 14 amino acids. CDR3 sequence: CASSLAGGDYEQFF. DNA for the CDR3: TGTGCCAGCAGCTTAGCGGGGGGTGACTACGAGCAGTTCTTC.

In the case of this clonotype: This may be a read error, as it is one base from a much larger clone. This chain connects TRBV6-9 to TRBJ1-1; D is uncertain. CDR1 is MNHGY and CDR2 is SVAAGI in the germline V gene. The CDR3 loop spans 13 amino acids. CDR3 in DNA: TGTGCCAGCGGTTACCACCCCCGGACTGAAGCTTTCTTT. Encoded protein: CASGYHPRTEAFF.

This clonotype was counted a few times. The chain employs TRBV29-1 and TRBJ1-1, with a tentative D call TRBD1 (5 bases). CDR3 length equals 15 residues. CDR1 is SQVTM, CDR2 ANQGSEA, per germline. Trimming cost V 1 base and J 1 base, with 13 bases left between them. This CDR3 reads CSVEGQGSGNTEAFF. CDR3 sequence (DNA): TGCAGCGTTGAAGGGCAGGGCAGCGGGAACACTGAAGCTTTCTTT.

This chain links TRBV7-2 with TRBJ2-1; D may match TRBD1 or TRBD2 (5 bases each). This CDR3 contains 15 residues. V lost 1 base and J lost 5, with 12 bases in between. CDR1 is SGHTA, CDR2 FQGNSA, per germline. The CDR3 region is CASSLGWGSDNEQFF. CDR3 bases: TGTGCCAGCAGCTTAGGATGGGGGAGCGACAATGAGCAGTTCTTC.

This clonotype was observed at least ten times. The genes are TRBV11-2 and TRBJ2-7, with TRBD2 matching over 8 bases. J was trimmed by 6 bases and V by 5 bases; bases with no gene match: 18. CDR3 length: 17 amino acids. Germline-derived CDR1 and CDR2 are SGHAT and FQNNGV. In DNA form, the CDR3 reads TGTGCCAGCAGCCCGCGGGGGGTTCGACAGTGGGGATCCGAGCAGTACTTC. Its translation: CASSPRGVRQWGSEQYF.

There are many counts of this clonotype. The V gene is TRBV3-1, the J gene TRBJ2-1, with D possibly matching TRBD2 (5 bases). V was cut by 5 bases and J by 6 bases, with 14 bases left in between. The CDR3 extends over 14 amino acids. Per germline, CDR1 LGHDT and CDR2 YNNKEL (reference sequence). The CDR3 is CASSTGVPPNEQFF. CDR3 nucleotide sequence: TGTGCCAGCAGCACCGGGGTCCCCCCCAATGAGCAGTTCTTC.

V is TRBV30 and J is TRBJ2-7, with D perhaps TRBD1 (6 bases). CDR1 GTSNPN and CDR2 SVGIG come from the germline V gene (reference sequence). Trimming pared 0 bases from V and 5 bases from J, leaving 17 bases between. This CDR3 is 15 amino acids long. CDR3 sequence reads: CAWSVFTGLGHEQYF. As DNA, the CDR3 is TGTGCCTGGAGTGTATTTACAGGGTTGGGCCACGAGCAGTACTTC.